This TCR beta chain was profiled in a study of cytomegalovirus exposure and HLA in healthy donors. Study findings and constraints: Later genetic work tied a missense DCLRE1C variant to beta-chain V and J trimming.

The primer mix had 60 Vbeta and 13 Jbeta primers. Assay used: immunoSEQ multiplex PCR; TCRdb lists only in-frame clones, some missing. The repertoire holds 120,000 or so clones, around 75% seen once, with about 8.3% in the top ten. A remark on this clone: Its matching antigen is unknown.

The V end lost 3 bases, the J end lost 4 bases, and 9 bases lay between the germline ends. This CDR3 region has 13 residues. Germline CDR1 SGHAT, CDR2 FQDESV (reference sequence). The TCR comes from a woman in her fifties or sixties in good health and CMV-seropositive. Sequencing input: PBMCs. The chain employs TRBV11-1 and TRBJ1-2; D is ambiguous. In nucleotides, the CDR3 is TGTGCCAGCAGCTTGCAGGTTGGCTATGGCTACACCTTC. The encoded protein is CASSLQVGYGYTF. Using reference TRBV11-1 and TRBJ1-2 for the parts outside the CDR3, the full variable domain is EAEVAQSPRYKITEKSQAVAFWCDPISGHATLYWYRQILGQGPELLVQFQDESVVDDSQLPKDRFSAERLKGVDSTLKIQPAELGDSAMYLCASSLQVGYGYTFGSGTRLTVV.